A selection of T cell receptor beta chains follows, all from one sample in a study of cytomegalovirus exposure and HLA in healthy donors. Measured with immunoSEQ multiplex PCR; TCRdb has only the in-frame clones, and not every one. The sample records around 120,000 clones, roughly 79% being singletons. The sample consisted of PBMCs. Every receptor here comes from a boy aged 2 to 10 in good health and CMV-seronegative. CDR3s include the opening cysteine and the closing phenylalanine or tryptophan. Each record gives: J gene, clone size, V gene, D gene, CDR3 DNA, CDR3 protein. D genes are given only for firm matches. Clone size is stated in some rows and not others, as once, few, many or a class when expanded.

j_gene: TRBJ1-5
abundance: NA
v_gene: TRBV6-1
d_gene: NA
CDR3nt: TGTGCCACCCCTTCAGGGGCAGGGCGGACTCAGCCCCAGCATTTT
CDR3aa: CATPSGAGRTQPQHF

j_gene: TRBJ1-2
abundance: few
v_gene: TRBV6-5
d_gene: NA
CDR3nt: TGTGCCAGCAGTTACGTGGAGAATTTTTCTGGCTACACCTTC
CDR3aa: CASSYVENFSGYTF

j_gene: TRBJ2-1
abundance: NA
v_gene: TRBV12-5
d_gene: NA
CDR3nt: TGTGCTAGTGGTTTGGTAACCGGGGGTGAGCAGTTCTTC
CDR3aa: CASGLVTGGEQFF

j_gene: TRBJ1-3
abundance: once
v_gene: TRBV29-1
d_gene: NA
CDR3nt: TGCAGGGGGGGGCATACCATATATTTT
CDR3aa: CRGGHTIYF

j_gene: TRBJ1-2
abundance: once
v_gene: TRBV6-5
d_gene: TRBD1
CDR3nt: TGTGCCAGCAGTCGCGGACAGGGGGTTTATGGCTACACCTTC
CDR3aa: CASSRGQGVYGYTF

j_gene: TRBJ2-1
abundance: NA
v_gene: TRBV27
d_gene: TRBD2
CDR3nt: TGTGCCAGCAGGCTAGCGGGAGAGTACAATGAGCAGTTCTTC
CDR3aa: CASRLAGEYNEQFF

j_gene: TRBJ1-5
abundance: NA
v_gene: TRBV6-1
d_gene: TRBD1
CDR3nt: TGTGCCAGCAGTGCCTCGGACGGGACAGGCAATCAGCCCCAGCATTTT
CDR3aa: CASSASDGTGNQPQHF

j_gene: TRBJ1-2
abundance: NA
v_gene: TRBV6-5
d_gene: NA
CDR3nt: TGTGCCAGCCGACGGTTCGGGTTTGGCTACACCTTC
CDR3aa: CASRRFGFGYTF

j_gene: TRBJ2-4
abundance: NA
v_gene: TRBV9
d_gene: TRBD1
CDR3nt: TGTGCCAGCAGCGGGACAGGGAGGGCCAAAAACATTCAGTACTTC
CDR3aa: CASSGTGRAKNIQYF

j_gene: TRBJ1-2
abundance: NA
v_gene: TRBV7-2
d_gene: NA
CDR3nt: TGTGCCAGCAGCTTACAGGTGTTCTATGGCTACACCTTC
CDR3aa: CASSLQVFYGYTF

j_gene: TRBJ1-3
abundance: once
v_gene: TRBV19
d_gene: TRBD1
CDR3nt: TGTGCCAGTAGTAGCCGACAGGGTGAAGGAAACACCATATATTTT
CDR3aa: CASSSRQGEGNTIYF

j_gene: TRBJ2-3
abundance: NA
v_gene: TRBV19
d_gene: NA
CDR3nt: TGTGCCAGTAGGACCGTGACAGGGACTAGCACAGATACGCAGTATTTT
CDR3aa: CASRTVTGTSTDTQYF

j_gene: TRBJ1-5
abundance: NA
v_gene: TRBV19
d_gene: NA
CDR3nt: TGTGCCAGTAGTATAGGCGGACAGAGCAATCAGCCCCAGCATTTT
CDR3aa: CASSIGGQSNQPQHF

j_gene: TRBJ1-5
abundance: NA
v_gene: TRBV25-1
d_gene: NA
CDR3nt: TGTGCCAGCAGTGGTCCGGCGGGGGGTCAGCCCCAGCATTTT
CDR3aa: CASSGPAGGQPQHF

j_gene: TRBJ2-4
abundance: NA
v_gene: TRBV30
d_gene: TRBD2
CDR3nt: TGTGCCTGGAATGCGGCGGGAGGGCCGCACATTCAGTACTTC
CDR3aa: CAWNAAGGPHIQYF

j_gene: TRBJ2-6
abundance: NA
v_gene: TRBV15
d_gene: NA
CDR3nt: TGTGCCACCAGCAGGGACACCTCTGGGGCCAACGTCCTGACTTTC
CDR3aa: CATSRDTSGANVLTF

j_gene: TRBJ2-5
abundance: NA
v_gene: TRBV19
d_gene: NA
CDR3nt: TGTGCCAGTAGTAGAGCGATTCAAGAGACCCAGTACTTC
CDR3aa: CASSRAIQETQYF

j_gene: TRBJ1-2
abundance: NA
v_gene: TRBV7-9
d_gene: NA
CDR3nt: TGTGCCAGCAGCTTAAGAGGGAGTTTCTACACCTTC
CDR3aa: CASSLRGSFYTF

j_gene: TRBJ2-4
abundance: NA
v_gene: TRBV18
d_gene: TRBD2
CDR3nt: TGTGCCAGCTCACTGTACGAGCGGGGAGGGGAAGTAGCCAAAAACATTCAGTACTTC
CDR3aa: CASSLYERGGEVAKNIQYF

j_gene: TRBJ2-2
abundance: NA
v_gene: TRBV9
d_gene: NA
CDR3nt: TGTGCCAGCAGCGGGGGCGCGAACACCGGGGAGCTGTTTTTT
CDR3aa: CASSGGANTGELFF

j_gene: TRBJ1-5
abundance: few
v_gene: TRBV12-5
d_gene: NA
CDR3nt: TGTGCTAGTGGTTTGGACCGGGACACCTATAGCAATCAGCCCCAGCATTTT
CDR3aa: CASGLDRDTYSNQPQHF

j_gene: TRBJ2-3
abundance: few
v_gene: TRBV5-1
d_gene: TRBD1
CDR3nt: TGCGCCAGCAAAAAACAGGGGAACACAGATACGCAGTATTTT
CDR3aa: CASKKQGNTDTQYF

j_gene: TRBJ2-7
abundance: few
v_gene: TRBV27
d_gene: TRBD1
CDR3nt: TGTGCCAGCAGTTTGGGGGACAGCCGGAGCGAGCAGTACTTC
CDR3aa: CASSLGDSRSEQYF

j_gene: TRBJ1-1
abundance: NA
v_gene: TRBV18
d_gene: NA
CDR3nt: TGTGCCAGCTCACCTAATACTCTGATGGGGGGAGCTTTCTTT
CDR3aa: CASSPNTLMGGAFF

j_gene: TRBJ1-1
abundance: NA
v_gene: TRBV7-8
d_gene: NA
CDR3nt: TGTGCCAGCAGCTTAGATGAACCTACAGCTGAAGCTTTCTTT
CDR3aa: CASSLDEPTAEAFF

j_gene: TRBJ1-3
abundance: NA
v_gene: TRBV2
d_gene: NA
CDR3nt: TGTGCCAGCAGTGTCCAGGGTGTTGCTGGAAACACCATATATTTT
CDR3aa: CASSVQGVAGNTIYF

j_gene: TRBJ1-1
abundance: NA
v_gene: TRBV19
d_gene: TRBD1
CDR3nt: TGTGCCAGTGGGATCACAGGGGAGTGGATCACTGAAGCTTTCTTT
CDR3aa: CASGITGEWITEAFF

j_gene: TRBJ2-3
abundance: NA
v_gene: TRBV6-4
d_gene: TRBD1
CDR3nt: TGTGCCAGCAGTGACTCGACAGGGGGCAGAGATACGCAGTATTTT
CDR3aa: CASSDSTGGRDTQYF

j_gene: TRBJ2-1
abundance: NA
v_gene: TRBV7-9
d_gene: TRBD1
CDR3nt: TGTGCCAGCAGTTATACAGGGGGAGGCTACTACAATGAGCAGTTCTTC
CDR3aa: CASSYTGGGYYNEQFF

j_gene: TRBJ2-1
abundance: NA
v_gene: TRBV19
d_gene: TRBD1
CDR3nt: TGTGCCAGTAGCGGGGACAGGGGGCTTTCCAATGAGCAGTTCTTC
CDR3aa: CASSGDRGLSNEQFF

j_gene: TRBJ1-1
abundance: NA
v_gene: TRBV6-6
d_gene: TRBD1
CDR3nt: TGTGCCAGCAGTGCACCCCCGACAGGGCGGACTGAAGCTTTCTTT
CDR3aa: CASSAPPTGRTEAFF

j_gene: TRBJ1-1
abundance: once
v_gene: TRBV5-4
d_gene: NA
CDR3nt: TGTGCCAGCAGCTTGGGGAGAGCCACTGAAGCTTTCTTT
CDR3aa: CASSLGRATEAFF

j_gene: TRBJ2-5
abundance: NA
v_gene: TRBV9
d_gene: TRBD1
CDR3nt: TGTGCCAGCAGCGAGACAGGGCCCTCCGAGACCCAGTACTTC
CDR3aa: CASSETGPSETQYF

j_gene: TRBJ1-5
abundance: few
v_gene: TRBV7-9
d_gene: TRBD1
CDR3nt: TGTGCCAGCAGCTCGACAGGGGTGGATCAGCCCCAGCATTTT
CDR3aa: CASSSTGVDQPQHF

j_gene: TRBJ2-1
abundance: NA
v_gene: TRBV5-1
d_gene: TRBD2
CDR3nt: TGCGCCAGCAGCCCCTGGACTAGCGGGAGATCAAATGAGCAGTTCTTC
CDR3aa: CASSPWTSGRSNEQFF

j_gene: TRBJ2-2
abundance: once
v_gene: TRBV5-6
d_gene: TRBD1
CDR3nt: TGTGCCAGCAGCTGGGACAGGGGCCGGACCGGGGAGCTGTTTTTT
CDR3aa: CASSWDRGRTGELFF

j_gene: TRBJ1-2
abundance: NA
v_gene: TRBV6-5
d_gene: NA
CDR3nt: TGTGCCAGCAGTTACCGGGGAAAAGCTAACTATGGCTACACCTTC
CDR3aa: CASSYRGKANYGYTF

j_gene: TRBJ2-1
abundance: NA
v_gene: TRBV30
d_gene: NA
CDR3nt: TGTGCCTGGAGTGTAGGTTTTCTAGGACAGGGGGCGAGAGAAGCGGGAGGGAACAATGAGCAGTTCTTC
CDR3aa: CAWSVGFLGQGAREAGGNNEQFF

j_gene: TRBJ2-1
abundance: NA
v_gene: TRBV9
d_gene: TRBD2
CDR3nt: TGTGCCAGCAGCGTTAGCGGGAGCTCCTACAATGAGCAGTTCTTC
CDR3aa: CASSVSGSSYNEQFF

j_gene: TRBJ1-1
abundance: NA
v_gene: TRBV7-3
d_gene: TRBD1
CDR3nt: TGTGCCAGCAGCTCGACCGACAGGGAGAACGCTGAAGCTTTCTTT
CDR3aa: CASSSTDRENAEAFF

j_gene: TRBJ1-1
abundance: NA
v_gene: TRBV7-9
d_gene: NA
CDR3nt: TGTGCCAGCAGCTTAGGCCGAGGGAACACTGAAGCTTTCTTT
CDR3aa: CASSLGRGNTEAFF

j_gene: TRBJ1-5
abundance: NA
v_gene: TRBV9
d_gene: NA
CDR3nt: TGTGCCAGCAGCCCCGGAGGTGGCAATCAGCCCCAGCATTTT
CDR3aa: CASSPGGGNQPQHF

j_gene: TRBJ2-2
abundance: NA
v_gene: TRBV29-1
d_gene: NA
CDR3nt: TGCAGCGTTTCGGGTTGGGCCGGGGAGCTGTTTTTT
CDR3aa: CSVSGWAGELFF

j_gene: TRBJ2-1
abundance: NA
v_gene: TRBV5-4
d_gene: NA
CDR3nt: TGTGCCAGCAGCTTTACTCCGGGTGAGCAGTTCTTC
CDR3aa: CASSFTPGEQFF

j_gene: TRBJ1-3
abundance: NA
v_gene: TRBV10-3
d_gene: NA
CDR3nt: TGTGCCATCAGTGACTCGGCTGGAAACACCATATATTTT
CDR3aa: CAISDSAGNTIYF

j_gene: TRBJ1-1
abundance: NA
v_gene: TRBV11-2
d_gene: TRBD1
CDR3nt: TGTGCCAGCAGCTTAGGGTATGGACAGGGTAGGTTGACTGAAGCTTTCTTT
CDR3aa: CASSLGYGQGRLTEAFF

j_gene: TRBJ2-7
abundance: NA
v_gene: TRBV28
d_gene: NA
CDR3nt: TGTGCCAGCAGATTCGAAGGAGGACAGATCTACGAGCAGTACTTC
CDR3aa: CASRFEGGQIYEQYF

j_gene: TRBJ1-6
abundance: NA
v_gene: TRBV6-5
d_gene: NA
CDR3nt: TGTGCCAGCAGTTACGGAGGGGTCGGTAATTCACCCCTCCACTTT
CDR3aa: CASSYGGVGNSPLHF

j_gene: TRBJ1-4
abundance: NA
v_gene: TRBV30
d_gene: NA
CDR3nt: TGTGCCTTGGGCGAAGACGTTGGAACTAATGAAAAACTGTTTTTT
CDR3aa: CALGEDVGTNEKLFF